This T cell receptor (beta chain) was documented in a study of T-cell reconstitution after alpha-beta-depleted transplantation in children. General study points: Expanded clones from the graft, numbering several hundred, reportedly supplied alpha-beta T cells about two months after transplant. It was newly produced T cells that mostly accounted for T-cell counts and diversity one year after transplant. Day-60 TCRbeta diversity that was high in some patients was derived from surviving recipient T cells and thymic progenitors.

In its sample, this clonotype was seen many times. Its antigen is not identified. This CDR3 has 13 amino acids. The germline V gene has CDR1 KGHSH and CDR2 LQKENI. The ends were cut back, 3 bases at V and 7 bases at J, with 11 bases in the middle. Unique molecular identifiers were incorporated when the TCRbeta library was constructed. TCRdb used MiXCR to reprocess the PCR reads, holding one entry per CDR3 protein. This table has some 220,000 distinct CDR3 sequences, about a tenth appearing once. The specimen was PBMCs, collected before TCRalphabeta/CD19-depleted stem cell transplant. V and J are TRBV18 and TRBJ2-3; no firm D call. The clonotype comes from a child under three years old with acute myeloid leukemia, due to receive a stem cell transplant. The CDR3 region is CASSPPGPHTQYF. For the CDR3, the DNA is TGTGCCAGCTCACCCCCGGGCCCGCATACGCAGTATTTT.